This T cell receptor (beta chain) was recorded in a study of blood T cell repertoires in COVID-19. CDR1 and CDR2 (germline): MDHEN, SYDVKM. The CDR3 length is 12 residues. Repertoires were generated with immunoSEQ multiplex PCR, while TCRdb's copy carries only in-frame clones and drops some. Of over 200,000 clones listed, 86% are singletons. Seattle researchers signed up patients amid active infection and tracked them longitudinally. A word on this clone: The germline gene is not matched at one end of the junction; a read error may be the cause.

The chain links TRBV28 to TRBJ2-7, with 11 bases that match TRBD1. The material sequenced was peripheral blood. The clonotype comes from a man in his forties or fifties with COVID-19, enrolled during active disease. CDR3 in amino acids: CASSLTGQGGNF. The CDR3 nucleotides read TGTGCCAGCAGTTTAACGGGACAGGGGGGGAACTTC.